Listed below are T cell receptor beta chains from one sample, sequenced in a study of cytomegalovirus exposure and HLA in healthy donors. Generated by immunoSEQ multiplex PCR, the TCRdb table keeps only in-frame clones and is missing some. The data contain about 140,000 clones, around 73% of them singletons. Input material: PBMCs. The receptors were sampled from a female donor in good health and CMV-seronegative. Each CDR3 is given with its conserved first and last residue. The D gene is left open where the match is weak. For some rows the clone size is stated as once, few or many, or as a class when expanded; others skip it.

>TRBJ1-2|few|TRBD1|TRBV6-1
CASSWTGTNYGYTF
TGTGCCAGCTCATGGACAGGGACTAACTATGGCTACACCTTC
>TRBJ1-2|.|.|TRBV19
CASSSVYGYTF
TGTGCCAGTAGTTCTGTTTATGGCTACACCTTC
>TRBJ1-6|.|TRBD1|TRBV6-1
CASSKGQYNSPLHF
TGTGCCAGCAGTAAGGGACAGTATAATTCACCCCTCCACTTT
>TRBJ1-5|.|.|TRBV5-8
CASSLVGRQEWRVDNQPQHF
TGTGCCAGCAGCTTGGTCGGACGCCAAGAATGGAGGGTGGACAATCAGCCCCAGCATTTT
>TRBJ1-6|.|TRBD1|TRBV6-5
CASSYTKTGAGSPLHF
TGTGCCAGCAGTTACACTAAGACAGGGGCAGGGTCACCCCTCCACTTT
>TRBJ2-7|.|TRBD1|TRBV5-3
CARSLGTGTYEQYF
TGTGCCAGAAGCTTGGGGACAGGGACCTACGAGCAGTACTTC
>TRBJ1-2|.|TRBD1|TRBV6-4
CASSDAGTGHNGYTF
TGTGCCAGCAGTGACGCCGGGACAGGGCATAATGGCTACACCTTC
>TRBJ1-4|few|TRBD1|TRBV6-1
CASSATGTTNEKLFF
TGTGCCAGCAGTGCGACAGGGACAACTAATGAAAAACTGTTTTTT
>TRBJ1-2|.|.|TRBV6-1
CASRDSNYGYTF
TGTGCCAGCAGGGACAGCAACTATGGCTACACCTTC
>TRBJ1-5|.|.|TRBV19
CASGGEVNQPQHF
TGTGCCAGTGGGGGGGAGGTCAATCAGCCCCAGCATTTT
>TRBJ2-7|.|TRBD2|TRBV28
CASKRASGSGEQYF
TGTGCCAGCAAGCGGGCCAGCGGGAGCGGCGAGCAGTACTTC
>TRBJ1-6|.|TRBD1|TRBV5-1
CASSLPGQGNSPLHF
TGCGCCAGCAGCTTGCCGGGACAGGGGAATTCACCCCTCCACTTT
>TRBJ2-7|once|TRBD1|TRBV6-1
CASSEGTGGWSYEQYF
TGTGCCAGCAGTGAAGGGACAGGGGGCTGGTCCTACGAGCAGTACTTC
>TRBJ2-7|.|.|TRBV23-1
CASSQKGKAYEQYF
TGCGCCAGCAGTCAAAAGGGGAAAGCCTACGAGCAGTACTTC
>TRBJ1-2|.|.|TRBV29-1
CSVGGYGYTF
TGCAGCGTAGGGGGCTATGGCTACACCTTC
>TRBJ1-1|few|.|TRBV30
CAWKRETEAFF
TGTGCCTGGAAGAGGGAGACTGAAGCTTTCTTT
>TRBJ1-1|once|.|TRBV6-6
CASSQPGHQNTEAFF
TGTGCCAGCAGTCAACCGGGACACCAGAACACTGAAGCTTTCTTT
>TRBJ2-6|.|.|TRBV7-9
CASSLEGIGANVLTF
TGTGCCAGCAGCTTAGAGGGGATCGGGGCCAACGTCCTGACTTTC
>TRBJ2-7|.|.|TRBV19
CASSRGGLSYEQYF
TGTGCCAGTAGTAGGGGGGGCCTATCCTACGAGCAGTACTTC
>TRBJ1-1|.|.|TRBV2
CARQANTEAFF
TGTGCCAGACAGGCGAACACTGAAGCTTTCTTT
>TRBJ1-5|.|TRBD1|TRBV19
CASTVQGAWGNQPQHF
TGTGCCAGTACCGTACAGGGGGCCTGGGGCAATCAGCCCCAGCATTTT
>TRBJ2-2|few|.|TRBV10-3
CAISDRGETGELFF
TGTGCCATCAGTGACAGGGGAGAGACCGGGGAGCTGTTTTTT
>TRBJ1-1|.|.|TRBV7-3
CASSRLGGLNTEAFF
TGTGCCAGCAGTCGTCTAGGGGGTCTGAACACTGAAGCTTTCTTT
>TRBJ2-4|few|.|TRBV28
CASREPRASKNIQYF
TGTGCCAGCAGGGAACCGAGGGCCAGCAAAAACATTCAGTACTTC
>TRBJ1-1|once|TRBD1|TRBV19
CASSAEGQGATEAFF
TGTGCCAGTAGTGCCGAGGGACAGGGGGCTACTGAAGCTTTCTTT
>TRBJ2-2|.|TRBD1|TRBV5-1
CASARDRGDTGELFF
TGCGCCAGCGCCCGGGACAGGGGAGACACCGGGGAGCTGTTTTTT
>TRBJ2-3|.|.|TRBV11-2
CASSFPMRGPSTDTQYF
TGTGCCAGCAGCTTCCCCATGCGGGGGCCTAGCACAGATACGCAGTATTTT
>TRBJ2-1|once|TRBD2|TRBV28
CASSTRLAGGPKPYNEQFF
TGTGCCAGCAGTACCCGACTAGCGGGAGGCCCAAAACCCTACAATGAGCAGTTCTTC
>TRBJ2-2|.|TRBD1|TRBV7-9
CASSSFPGGVAGELFF
TGTGCCAGCAGCTCTTTCCCAGGGGGCGTCGCCGGGGAGCTGTTTTTT
>TRBJ1-4|few|.|TRBV6-5
CASTWYEATNEKLFF
TGTGCCAGCACCTGGTACGAGGCAACTAATGAAAAACTGTTTTTT
>TRBJ2-1|.|.|TRBV11-1
CASSHPSYNEQFF
TGTGCCAGCAGCCATCCCTCCTACAATGAGCAGTTCTTC
>TRBJ2-2|once|TRBD1|TRBV7-8
CASSLAYRGNTGELFF
TGTGCCAGCAGCTTAGCTTACAGGGGGAACACCGGGGAGCTGTTTTTT
>TRBJ1-5|few|.|TRBV7-2
CASSPDRGPQHF
TGTGCCAGCAGCCCGGACCGGGGGCCCCAGCATTTT
>TRBJ2-1|.|TRBD2|TRBV6-5
CASSRSGRAYNEQFF
TGTGCCAGCAGCCGTAGCGGGAGGGCCTACAATGAGCAGTTCTTC
>TRBJ1-1|few|.|TRBV19
CASSIVLGADTEAFF
TGTGCCAGTAGTATAGTCCTGGGGGCTGACACTGAAGCTTTCTTT